This TCR beta chain was identified during a study of blood T cell repertoires in COVID-19. Study details: Acute and convalescent COVID-19 specimens originated in the United States, Italy and Spain. PBMCs, B-cell-depleted T cells, or T cells provided the cDNA or gDNA that made up the material.

This CDR3 has 16 amino acids. Trimming cost V 5 bases and J 5 bases, with 19 bases left between them. Germline-derived CDR1 and CDR2 are LNHDA and SQIVND (reference sequence). Seattle's enrolled individuals joined amid active infection and were then monitored longitudinally. Per the study methods: Researchers report that nucleated cell counts were estimated from reference gene primer amplification. The protocol was immunoSEQ multiplex PCR, while the TCRdb copy is restricted to in-frame clones and leaves out a portion. V and J calls and clone size are copied from that table; D and trimming were computed from the DNA. The top ten hold roughly 0.87% of the sample, which has roughly 290,000 clones, around 82% seen once.

The chain recombines TRBV19 with TRBJ1-5, with D perhaps matching TRBD1 (5 bases). The sequenced material came from peripheral blood. The TCR sequence derives from a human donor with COVID-19, enrolled during active disease. The donor label of this sample is uncertain. CDR3 nucleotide sequence: TGTGCCAGTAGTGACATTCGGAGGGGATTCGATCAGCCCCAGCATTTT. It codes for CASSDIRRGFDQPQHF.